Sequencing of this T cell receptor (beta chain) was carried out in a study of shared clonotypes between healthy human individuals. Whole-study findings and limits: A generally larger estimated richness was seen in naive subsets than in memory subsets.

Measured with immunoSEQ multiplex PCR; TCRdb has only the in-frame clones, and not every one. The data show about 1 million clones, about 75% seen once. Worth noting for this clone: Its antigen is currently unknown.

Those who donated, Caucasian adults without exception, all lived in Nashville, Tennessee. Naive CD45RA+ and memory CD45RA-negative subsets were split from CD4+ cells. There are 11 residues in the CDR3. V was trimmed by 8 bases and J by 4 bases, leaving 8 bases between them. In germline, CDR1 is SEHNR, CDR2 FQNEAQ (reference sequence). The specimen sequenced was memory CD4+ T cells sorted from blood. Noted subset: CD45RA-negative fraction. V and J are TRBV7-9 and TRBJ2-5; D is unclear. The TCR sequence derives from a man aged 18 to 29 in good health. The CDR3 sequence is CASEALETQYF. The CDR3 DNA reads TGTGCCAGCGAAGCCTTAGAGACCCAGTACTTC.